This T cell receptor beta chain stems from a study of blood T cell repertoires in COVID-19. Profiled with immunoSEQ multiplex PCR; TCRdb holds only in-frame clones, not every one. The profile shows 200,000 to 250,000 clones, about 88% of them singletons. Participants, roughly 18 to 100 years old, spanned approximately 25 US areas. Donors were grouped by their self-reported clinical history. Resolution of symptoms, clearance, or two negative PCRs was present in recovered Cohort 3 donors. The CDR3 covers 16 residues. Germline V gene data show CDR1 as LNHNV and CDR2 as YYDKDF (reference sequence). The V gene end was trimmed by 3 bases and the J gene end by 4 bases; junction bases not matched to a gene: 8.

Input material: PBMCs or T cells enriched from blood (not recorded which). This chain links TRBV15 with TRBJ2-3; 9 bases agree with TRBD1. The sequence was collected from a woman in her 30s who had recovered from COVID-19. The CDR3 loop is CATSSPGTGKPDTQYF. The CDR3 coding sequence is TGTGCCACCAGCAGTCCCGGGACAGGGAAACCAGATACGCAGTATTTT.